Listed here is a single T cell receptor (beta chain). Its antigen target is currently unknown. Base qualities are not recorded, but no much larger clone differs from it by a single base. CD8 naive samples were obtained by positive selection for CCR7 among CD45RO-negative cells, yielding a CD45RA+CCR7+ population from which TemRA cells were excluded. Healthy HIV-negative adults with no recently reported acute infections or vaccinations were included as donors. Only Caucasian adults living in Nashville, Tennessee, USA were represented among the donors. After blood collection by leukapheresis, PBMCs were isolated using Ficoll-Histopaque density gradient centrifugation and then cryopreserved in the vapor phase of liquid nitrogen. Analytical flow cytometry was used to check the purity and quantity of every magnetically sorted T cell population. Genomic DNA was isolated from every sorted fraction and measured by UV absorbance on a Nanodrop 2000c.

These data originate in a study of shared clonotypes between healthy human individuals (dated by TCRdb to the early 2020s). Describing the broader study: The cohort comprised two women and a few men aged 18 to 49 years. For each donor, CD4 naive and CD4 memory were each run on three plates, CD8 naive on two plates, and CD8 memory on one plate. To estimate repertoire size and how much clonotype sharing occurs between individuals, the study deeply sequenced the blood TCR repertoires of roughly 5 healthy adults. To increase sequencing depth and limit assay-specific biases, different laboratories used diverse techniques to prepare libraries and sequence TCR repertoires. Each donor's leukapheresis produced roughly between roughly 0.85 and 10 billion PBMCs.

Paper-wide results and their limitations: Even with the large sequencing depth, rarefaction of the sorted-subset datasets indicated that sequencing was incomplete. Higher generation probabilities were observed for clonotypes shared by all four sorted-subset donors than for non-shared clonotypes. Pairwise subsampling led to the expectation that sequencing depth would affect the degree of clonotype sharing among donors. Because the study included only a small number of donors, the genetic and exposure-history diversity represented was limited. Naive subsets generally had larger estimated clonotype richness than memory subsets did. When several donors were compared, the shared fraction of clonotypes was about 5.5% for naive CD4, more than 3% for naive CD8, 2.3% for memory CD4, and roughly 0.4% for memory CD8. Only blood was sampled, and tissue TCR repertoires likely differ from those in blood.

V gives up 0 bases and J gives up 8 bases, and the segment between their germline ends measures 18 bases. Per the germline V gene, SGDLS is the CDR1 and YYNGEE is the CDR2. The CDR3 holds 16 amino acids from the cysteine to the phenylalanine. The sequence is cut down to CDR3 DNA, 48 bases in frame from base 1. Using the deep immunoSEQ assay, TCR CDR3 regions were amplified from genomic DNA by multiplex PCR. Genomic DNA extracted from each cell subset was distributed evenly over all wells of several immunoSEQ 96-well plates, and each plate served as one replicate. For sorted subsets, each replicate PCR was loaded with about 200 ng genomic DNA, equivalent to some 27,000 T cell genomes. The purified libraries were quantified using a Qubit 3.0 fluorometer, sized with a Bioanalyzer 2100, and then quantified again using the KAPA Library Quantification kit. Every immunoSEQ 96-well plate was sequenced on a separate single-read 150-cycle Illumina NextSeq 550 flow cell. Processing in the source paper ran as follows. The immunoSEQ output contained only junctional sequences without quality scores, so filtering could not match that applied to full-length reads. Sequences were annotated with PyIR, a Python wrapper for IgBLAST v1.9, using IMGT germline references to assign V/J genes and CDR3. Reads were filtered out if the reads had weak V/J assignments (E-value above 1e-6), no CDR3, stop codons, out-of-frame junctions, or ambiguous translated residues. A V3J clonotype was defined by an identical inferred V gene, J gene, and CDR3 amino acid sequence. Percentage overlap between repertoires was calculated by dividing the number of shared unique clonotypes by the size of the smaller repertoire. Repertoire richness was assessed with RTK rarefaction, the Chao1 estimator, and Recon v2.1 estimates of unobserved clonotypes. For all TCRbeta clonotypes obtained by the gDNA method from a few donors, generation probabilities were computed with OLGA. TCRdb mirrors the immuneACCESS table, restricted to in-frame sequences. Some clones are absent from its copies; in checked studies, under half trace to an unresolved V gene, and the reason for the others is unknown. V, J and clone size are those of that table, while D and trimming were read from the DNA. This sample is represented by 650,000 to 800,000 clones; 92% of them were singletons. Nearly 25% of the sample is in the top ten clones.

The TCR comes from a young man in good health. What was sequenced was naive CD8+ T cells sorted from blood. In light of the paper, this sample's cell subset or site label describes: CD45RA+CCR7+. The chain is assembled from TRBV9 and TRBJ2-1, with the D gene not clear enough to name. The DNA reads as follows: TGTGCCAGCAGCGTAGTGGGCGTCGGAAGAGTGGATGAGCAGTTCTTC. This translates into CASSVVGVGRVDEQFF.